This TCR beta chain is drawn from a study of T cells after yellow fever vaccination. This clonotype was observed a few times. Trimming cost V 2 bases and J 1 base, with 12 bases left between them. CDR3 length: 15 residues. From germline, CDR1 is SGHRS and CDR2 YFSETQ. TCRdb fed the 5' RACE reads into MiXCR, producing one record per CDR3 protein. Among roughly 340,000 distinct CDR3 sequences listed, about 4% were seen once. This receptor was identified in a man aged 18 to 30 who received the YFV17D yellow fever vaccine. The chain recombines TRBV5-1 with TRBJ1-1; no reliable D call. The sample was PBMCs, taken 5 days after the yellow fever booster vaccination. CDR3 sequence: CASSFRAEANTEAFF. The CDR3 DNA follows: TGCGCCAGCAGCTTTCGGGCCGAAGCGAACACTGAAGCTTTCTTT.